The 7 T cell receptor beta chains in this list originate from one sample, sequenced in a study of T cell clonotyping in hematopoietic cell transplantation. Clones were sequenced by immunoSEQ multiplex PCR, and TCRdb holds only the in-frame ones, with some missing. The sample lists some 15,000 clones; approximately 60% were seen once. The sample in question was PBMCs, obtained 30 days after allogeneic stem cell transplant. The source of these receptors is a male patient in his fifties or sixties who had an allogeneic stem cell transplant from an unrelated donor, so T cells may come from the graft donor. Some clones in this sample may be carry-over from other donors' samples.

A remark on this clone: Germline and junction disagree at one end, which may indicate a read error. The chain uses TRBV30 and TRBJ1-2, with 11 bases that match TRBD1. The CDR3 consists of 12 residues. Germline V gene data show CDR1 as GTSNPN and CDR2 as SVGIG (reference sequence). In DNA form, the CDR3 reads TGTGCCTGGGGGGGAGGACAGGGGGCTCTTCTCTTC. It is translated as CAWGGGQGALLF.

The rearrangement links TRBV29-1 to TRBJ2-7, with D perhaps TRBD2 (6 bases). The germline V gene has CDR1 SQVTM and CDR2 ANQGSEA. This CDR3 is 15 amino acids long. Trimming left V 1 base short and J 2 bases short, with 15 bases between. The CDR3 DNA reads TGCAGCGTTGAAGCCCGCCGGGAGTCTACCTACGAGCAGTACTTC. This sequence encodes CSVEARRESTYEQYF.

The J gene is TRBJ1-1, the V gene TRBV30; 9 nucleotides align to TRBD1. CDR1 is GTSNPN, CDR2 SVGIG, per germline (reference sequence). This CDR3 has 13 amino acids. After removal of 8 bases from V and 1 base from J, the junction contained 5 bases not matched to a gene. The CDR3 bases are TGTGCCGATCGGGACAGGGAGAACACTGAAGCTTTCTTT. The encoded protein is CADRDRENTEAFF.

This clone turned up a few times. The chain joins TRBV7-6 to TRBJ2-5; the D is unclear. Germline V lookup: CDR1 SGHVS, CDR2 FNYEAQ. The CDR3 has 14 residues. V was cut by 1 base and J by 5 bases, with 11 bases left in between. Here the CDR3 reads CASSLEGSFETQYF. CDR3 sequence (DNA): TGTGCCAGCAGCTTAGAAGGTAGCTTTGAGACCCAGTACTTC.

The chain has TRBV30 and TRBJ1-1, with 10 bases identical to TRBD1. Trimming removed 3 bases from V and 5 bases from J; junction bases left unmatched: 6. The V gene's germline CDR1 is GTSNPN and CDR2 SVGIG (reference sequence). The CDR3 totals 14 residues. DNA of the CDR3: TGTGCCTGGAGGGGAGACAGGGGGCTAACTGAAGCTTTCTTT. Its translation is CAWRGDRGLTEAFF.

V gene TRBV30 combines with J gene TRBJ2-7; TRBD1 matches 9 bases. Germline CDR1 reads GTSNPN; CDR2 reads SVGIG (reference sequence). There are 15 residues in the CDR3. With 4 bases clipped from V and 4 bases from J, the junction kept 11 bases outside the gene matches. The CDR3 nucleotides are TGTGCCTGGAACGAAGCTGGGACAGGGATATACGAGCAGTACTTC. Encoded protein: CAWNEAGTGIYEQYF.

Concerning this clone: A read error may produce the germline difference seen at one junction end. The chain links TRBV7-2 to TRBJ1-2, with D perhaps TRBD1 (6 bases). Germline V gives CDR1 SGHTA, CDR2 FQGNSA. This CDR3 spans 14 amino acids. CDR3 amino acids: CASSLGRGNYGYTF. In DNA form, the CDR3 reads TGTGCCAGCAGCTTAGGAAGGGGGAACTATGGTTACACCTTC.